The present TCR beta chain was sequenced within a study of blood T cells in healthy people across ages. For the study at large: Per two T cells, about one barcoded beta molecule was captured through template switching. Findings of the study overall: Calculation of diversity from one million T cells yielded estimates considered to be underestimates.

This clonotype has only a few counts. The antigen is unknown. CDR1 is LNHNV, CDR2 YYDKDF, per germline (reference sequence). This CDR3 has 14 residues. V lost 5 bases and J lost 5; bases outside the gene matches: 5. A sample-barcoded 5' primer and a J-beta primer mix were used in a second PCR of roughly 6 to 11 cycles. TCRdb called the 5' RACE reads again in MiXCR, with one record for every CDR3 protein. The sample has 800,000 to 900,000 distinct CDR3 sequences, around 68% seen once. The sample was blood. The V and J genes are TRBV15 and TRBJ1-2; 10 bases agree with TRBD1. The source of this sequence is a man aged 25-40 years in good health. CDR3 region: CATSRRQGAYGYTF. The CDR3 DNA is TGTGCCACCAGCCGGAGACAGGGGGCTTATGGCTACACCTTC.